These T cell receptor beta chains were read from a single sample in a study of T cells in Graves' hyperthyroidism and ophthalmopathy. TCRdb called the multiplex PCR reads again in MiXCR, with one record for every CDR3 protein. The profile covers some 570,000 distinct CDR3 sequences, with about 15% appearing a single time and 17% taken by the ten largest. What was sequenced was blood. Source of these receptors: a woman younger than 30 with Graves' ophthalmopathy. Each CDR3 is given with its conserved first and last residue. The D gene is left open where the match is weak. The size field is filled for only some rows; it gives once, few, many or a size class.

D gene,J gene,clone size,V gene,CDR3 DNA,CDR3 protein
TRBD1,TRBJ2-2,-,TRBV7-9,TGTGCCAGCAGCTCCCACCCCGGGACAGGGTACACCGGGGAGCTGTTTTTT,CASSSHPGTGYTGELFF
-,TRBJ1-2,many,TRBV7-9,TGTGCCAGCAGCTTAGACGGCCTCTGGGAGTATGGCTACACCTTC,CASSLDGLWEYGYTF
-,TRBJ2-7,-,TRBV5-1,TGCGCCAGCAGCTTGGAATCCGGGGTAGGCTACGAGCAGTACTTC,CASSLESGVGYEQYF
-,TRBJ2-1,few,TRBV28,TGTGCCAGCAGTTTCCCCTTTTACAATGAGCAGTTCTTC,CASSFPFYNEQFF
-,TRBJ2-1,once,TRBV7-9,TGTGCCAGCAGCAGAGATCGCCAGGGGGGTGAGCAGTTCTTC,CASSRDRQGGEQFF
TRBD1,TRBJ1-5,-,TRBV12-3/TRBV12-4,TGTGCCAGCAGGCCAACCGGGACAGGGATTCAGCCCCAGCATTTT,CASRPTGTGIQPQHF
-,TRBJ2-4,few,TRBV12-3/TRBV12-4,TGTGCCAGCAGTGGGGTAGCCAAAAACATTCAGTACTTC,CASSGVAKNIQYF
-,TRBJ1-3,few,TRBV6-1,TGTGCCAGCAGTCGGACTACGGGAAACACCATATATTTT,CASSRTTGNTIYF
TRBD2,TRBJ2-1,-,TRBV12-3/TRBV12-4,TGTGCCAGCAGAACAAGCGGGAGGTTCTATGAGCAGTTCTTC,CASRTSGRFYEQFF
TRBD2,TRBJ2-1,few,TRBV7-2,TGTGCCAGCAGCTTAGCGTTCAGCGGGAGAAACAATGAGCAGTTCTTC,CASSLAFSGRNNEQFF
-,TRBJ2-7,-,TRBV6-1,TGTGCCAGCAGTGAAGCGTCGTACTCCTACGAGCAGTACTTC,CASSEASYSYEQYF
TRBD2,TRBJ2-7,-,TRBV2,TGTGCCAGCAGTGAAGCGCGACTAGCGGGATCCTACGAGCAGTACTTC,CASSEARLAGSYEQYF
-,TRBJ1-5,few,TRBV9,TGTGCCAGCAGCGTAGCGGCAAGTAATCAGCCCCAGCATTTT,CASSVAASNQPQHF
-,TRBJ1-2,many,TRBV10-3,TGTGCCATCGGCGGGGGGCCCGAGGATGGCTACACCTTC,CAIGGGPEDGYTF
TRBD1,TRBJ1-1,few,TRBV9,TGTGCCAGCAGCCCCTCCCCTACAGGGGGCACTGAAGCTTTCTTT,CASSPSPTGGTEAFF
TRBD1,TRBJ1-2,many,TRBV6-1,TGTGCCAGCAGCCGACGGGACAGAGCTAACTATGGCTACACCTTC,CASSRRDRANYGYTF
TRBD1,TRBJ1-1,few,TRBV29-1,TGCAGCGTTGAAGACCAGACAGGGAATACTGAAGCTTTCTTT,CSVEDQTGNTEAFF
TRBD1,TRBJ2-7,many,TRBV6-5,TGTGCCAGCAGTTACAGCTTCAGGGGGCTCGGCTCCTACGAGCAGTACTTC,CASSYSFRGLGSYEQYF
TRBD2,TRBJ2-1,many,TRBV27,TGTGCCAGCAGTTTAGGGACTAGCGGGGGCAGTGAGCAGTTCTTC,CASSLGTSGGSEQFF
-,TRBJ2-7,many,TRBV28,TGTGCCAGCAGTTTAACGGGCACAGCTTTATACGAGCAGTACTTC,CASSLTGTALYEQYF
TRBD2,TRBJ2-1,many,TRBV7-8,TGTGCCAGCAGCTCAGTCCGGGAGGTCTCCTACAATGAGCAGTTCTTC,CASSSVREVSYNEQFF
-,TRBJ1-1,many,TRBV12-3/TRBV12-4,TGTGCCAGCAGTTTTGTGGGGGCAGGAGTGAACACTGAAGCTTTCTTT,CASSFVGAGVNTEAFF
TRBD2,TRBJ2-5,many,TRBV27,TGTGCCAGCAGTCGTGGGGGGGTCCTAGAGACCCAGTACTTC,CASSRGGVLETQYF
TRBD1,TRBJ2-7,-,TRBV5-5,TGTGCCAGCAGCCGCGGCGGGACAGGGGCCTACGAGCAGTACTTC,CASSRGGTGAYEQYF
TRBD1,TRBJ2-5,many,TRBV20-1,TGCAGTGCCATACAGGGGGCAGGGGAGACCCAGTACTTC,CSAIQGAGETQYF